Below, 13 T cell receptor beta chains from the same sample are listed, as sequenced in a study of blood T cell repertoires in COVID-19. Profiled with immunoSEQ multiplex PCR; TCRdb holds only in-frame clones, not every one. The sample lists some 130,000 clones, over 60% occurring once. The sequencing input was peripheral blood. Every receptor here comes from a woman in her seventies with acute or convalescent COVID-19.

This clone was seen a single time. The chain links TRBV6-5 to TRBJ1-2; D not resolved. Germline V gives CDR1 MNHEY, CDR2 SVGAGI. The CDR3 totals 13 residues. V was trimmed by 8 bases and J by 4 bases, leaving 14 bases between them. This chain's CDR3 is CASDPTGVYGYTF. For the CDR3, the DNA is TGTGCCAGCGACCCGACGGGAGTCTATGGCTACACCTTC.

This clone was seen a few times. V is TRBV5-1 and J is TRBJ2-5; 9 bases match TRBD2. Unmatched junction bases numbered 11, after V lost 4 bases and J lost 4 bases. CDR1 SGHRS and CDR2 YFSETQ come from the germline V gene. The CDR3 sequence is 16 residues long. The CDR3, as DNA: TGCGCCAGCAGCCCACTAGCGGGCGGGCCGGGAGAGACCCAGTACTTC. Its protein product is CASSPLAGGPGETQYF.

The V and J genes are TRBV7-2 and TRBJ2-2, with 9 bases lining up with TRBD2. Germline assignment: CDR1 SGHTA and CDR2 FQGNSA. Trimming cost V 6 bases and J 3 bases; bases outside gene matches: 11. The CDR3 length is 17 residues. The CDR3 reads CASSPGVAGAYTGELFF. CDR3 coding DNA: TGTGCCAGCAGTCCCGGGGTAGCGGGGGCCTACACCGGGGAGCTGTTTTTT.

The table lists this clone with a few counts. The chain is built from TRBV16 and TRBJ1-2; D unresolved. V was cut by 4 bases and J by 6 bases, with 15 bases left in between. Germline CDR1 is KGHSY and CDR2 is FQNENV. The CDR3 totals 14 residues. In DNA, the CDR3 is TGTGCCAGCAGCCTATCCGCAGGTATGGATGGCTACACCTTC. This translates into CASSLSAGMDGYTF.

This clone turned up a few times. The CDR3 DNA reads TGTGCCAGCAGCCGTGTTTTACAGGGGGCCAACGAGCAGTACTTC. This gives the protein CASSRVLQGANEQYF. This sequence joins TRBV11-2 and TRBJ2-7; TRBD1 matches at 9 bases. This CDR3 has 15 amino acids. V shed 5 bases, J shed 5 bases, and the junction held 10 bases outside the gene matches. Germline values: CDR1 SGHAT, CDR2 FQNNGV.

This clone occurred a few times. This chain links TRBV27 with TRBJ2-7, with 14 bases identical to TRBD2. The CDR3 is 16 amino acids. CDR1 and CDR2 (germline): MNHEY, SMNVEV (reference sequence). Unmatched junction bases numbered 3, after V lost 2 bases and J lost 3 bases. In nucleotides, the CDR3 is TGTGCCAGCAGTTTAGGGACTAGCGGGGGAGGCTACGAGCAGTACTTC. It codes for CASSLGTSGGGYEQYF.

The chain links TRBV2 to TRBJ2-5; 7 bases fit TRBD1. Germline-derived CDR1 and CDR2 are SNHLY and FYNNEI. With V trimmed by 6 bases and J by 4 bases, 11 bases remained unmatched. This CDR3 spans 15 amino acids. The CDR3 DNA follows: TGTGCCAGCAGCAGAATGACAGGGTTGGGAGAGACCCAGTACTTC. Amino acids: CASSRMTGLGETQYF.

This clone was seen only a few times. The V gene is TRBV5-4, the J gene TRBJ1-4; 8 nucleotides match TRBD1. CDR3 length equals 14 residues. The germline V gene has CDR1 SGHNT and CDR2 YYREEE (reference sequence). Trimming cost V 4 bases and J 8 bases; bases outside gene matches: 7. CDR3 DNA: TGTGCCAGCAGCGGACAGGGAACGGAAGAAAAACTGTTTTTT. It codes for CASSGQGTEEKLFF.

The chain links TRBV27 to TRBJ2-2; D is undetermined. The CDR3 is 12 residues long. The germline gives CDR1 MNHEY, CDR2 SMNVEV (reference sequence). V was cut by 7 bases and J by 3 bases, with 6 bases left in between. CDR3 sequence (DNA): TGTGCCAGCAAACTGTACACCGGGGAGCTGTTTTTT. This translates into CASKLYTGELFF.

The genes are TRBV28 and TRBJ1-5; D not resolved. The CDR3 runs 16 residues. Germline values: CDR1 MDHEN, CDR2 SYDVKM. The ends were cut back, 2 bases at V and 1 base at J, with 12 bases in the middle. CDR3 nucleotides: TGTGCCAGCAGTTTAAGGCAGGCCTCCAGCAATCAGCCCCAGCATTTT. This encodes CASSLRQASSNQPQHF. Filled out from reference TRBV28 and TRBJ1-5, the complete variable domain reads DVKVTQSSRYLVKRTGEKVFLECVQDMDHENMFWYRQDPGLGLRLIYFSYDVKMKEKGDIPEGYSVSREKKERFSLILESASTNQTSMYLCASSLRQASSNQPQHFGDGTRLSIL.

The chain couples TRBV12-5 to TRBJ2-2; a weak D match, TRBD2 (5 bases). CDR1 LGHNT and CDR2 FRNRAP come from the germline V gene. Deletions cut 2 bases from V and 5 bases from J, with 6 bases between. CDR3 size: 13 residues. Here the CDR3 DNA reads TGTGCTAGTGGTTTGTCGGGGACCGGGGAGCTGTTTTTT. Its protein product is CASGLSGTGELFF.

This chain connects TRBV5-6 to TRBJ2-2; TRBD2 is a possible D gene (5 bases). The V and J ends lost 6 bases and 4 bases respectively, with 19 bases between them. The CDR3 is 16 amino acids. Germline loops: CDR1 SGHDT, CDR2 YYEEEE. The CDR3 loop is CASTPQGRRGTGELFF. The CDR3, as DNA: TGTGCCAGCACCCCCCAAGGGAGACGGGGCACCGGGGAGCTGTTTTTT.

The chain employs TRBV27 and TRBJ2-7, with 8 bases identical to TRBD1. With V trimmed by 0 bases and J by 6 bases, 10 bases remained unmatched. The CDR3 is 16 amino acids. The V gene's germline CDR1 is MNHEY and CDR2 SMNVEV (reference sequence). The CDR3 coding sequence is TGTGCCAGCAGTTTATCGGGGACAGGTGGTTGGTCCGAGCAGTACTTC. Amino acid sequence: CASSLSGTGGWSEQYF.